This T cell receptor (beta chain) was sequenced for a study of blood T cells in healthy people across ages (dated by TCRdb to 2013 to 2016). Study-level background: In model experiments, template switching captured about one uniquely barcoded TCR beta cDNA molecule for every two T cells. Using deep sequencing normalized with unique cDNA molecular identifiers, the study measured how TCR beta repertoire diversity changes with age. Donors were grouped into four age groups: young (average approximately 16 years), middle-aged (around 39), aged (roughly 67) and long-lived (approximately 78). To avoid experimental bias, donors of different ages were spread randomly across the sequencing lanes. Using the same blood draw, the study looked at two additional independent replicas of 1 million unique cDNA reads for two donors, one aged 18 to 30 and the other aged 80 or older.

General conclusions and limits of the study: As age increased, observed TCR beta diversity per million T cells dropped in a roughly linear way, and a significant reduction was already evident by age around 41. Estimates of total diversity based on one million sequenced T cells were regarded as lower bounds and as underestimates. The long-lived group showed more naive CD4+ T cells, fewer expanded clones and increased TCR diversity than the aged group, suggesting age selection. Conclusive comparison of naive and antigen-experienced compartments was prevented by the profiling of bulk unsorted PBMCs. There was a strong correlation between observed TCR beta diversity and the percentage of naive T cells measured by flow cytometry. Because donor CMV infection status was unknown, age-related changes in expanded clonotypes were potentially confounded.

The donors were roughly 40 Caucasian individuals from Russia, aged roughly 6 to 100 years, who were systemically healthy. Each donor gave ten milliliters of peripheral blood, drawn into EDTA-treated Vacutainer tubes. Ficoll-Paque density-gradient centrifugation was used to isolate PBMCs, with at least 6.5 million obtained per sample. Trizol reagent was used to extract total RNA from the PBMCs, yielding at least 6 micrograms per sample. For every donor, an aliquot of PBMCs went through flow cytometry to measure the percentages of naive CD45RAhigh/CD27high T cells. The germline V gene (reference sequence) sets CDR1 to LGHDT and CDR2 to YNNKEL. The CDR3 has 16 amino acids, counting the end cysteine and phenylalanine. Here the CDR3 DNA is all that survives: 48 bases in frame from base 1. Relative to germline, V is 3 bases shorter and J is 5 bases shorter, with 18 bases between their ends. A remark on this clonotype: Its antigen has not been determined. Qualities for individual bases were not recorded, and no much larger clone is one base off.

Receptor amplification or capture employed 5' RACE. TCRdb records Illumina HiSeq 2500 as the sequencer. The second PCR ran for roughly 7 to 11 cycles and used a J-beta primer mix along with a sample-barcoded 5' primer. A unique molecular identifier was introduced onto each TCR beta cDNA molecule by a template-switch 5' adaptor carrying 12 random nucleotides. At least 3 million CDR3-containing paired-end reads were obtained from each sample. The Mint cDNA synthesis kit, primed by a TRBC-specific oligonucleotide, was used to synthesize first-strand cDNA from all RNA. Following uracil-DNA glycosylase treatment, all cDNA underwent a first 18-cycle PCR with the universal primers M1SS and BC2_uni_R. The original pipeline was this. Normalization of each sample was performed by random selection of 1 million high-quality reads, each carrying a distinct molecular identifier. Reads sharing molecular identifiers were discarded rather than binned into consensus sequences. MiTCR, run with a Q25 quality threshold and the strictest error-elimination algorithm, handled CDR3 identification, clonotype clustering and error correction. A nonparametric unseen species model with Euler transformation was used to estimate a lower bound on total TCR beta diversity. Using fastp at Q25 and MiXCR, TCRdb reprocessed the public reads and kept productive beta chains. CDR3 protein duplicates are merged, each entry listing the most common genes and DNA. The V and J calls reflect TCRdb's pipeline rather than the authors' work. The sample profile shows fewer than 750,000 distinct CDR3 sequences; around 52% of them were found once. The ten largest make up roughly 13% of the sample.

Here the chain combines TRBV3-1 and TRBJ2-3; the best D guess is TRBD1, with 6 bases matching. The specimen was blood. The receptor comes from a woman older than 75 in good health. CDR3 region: CASSQRKGVARDTQYF. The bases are TGTGCCAGCAGCCAGAGGAAGGGGGTGGCTAGAGATACGCAGTATTTT.